This T cell receptor beta chain was obtained from a study of T cells after yellow fever vaccination. Deletions cut 10 bases from V and 2 bases from J, with 20 bases between. The CDR3 has 15 residues. From germline, CDR1 is SEHNR and CDR2 FQNEAQ (reference sequence). Template-switching 5'RACE yielded the TCR cDNA; a universal primer site and UMIs were added in the process. MiXCR, run by TCRdb on the 5' RACE reads, gives a single entry per CDR3 protein. The data show 450,000 to 550,000 distinct CDR3 sequences, 21% seen once. The gene calls are TRBV7-9 and TRBJ1-1, with D perhaps TRBD1 (5 bases). Sequences were derived from PBMCs, sampled 20 to 25 days after the first yellow fever vaccination. This receptor was obtained from a man aged 18-30 years who received the YFV17D yellow fever vaccine. In nucleotides, the CDR3 is TGTGCCATCCGTCCCGGGGCTCTCGGAAACACTGAAGCTTTCTTT. Protein: CAIRPGALGNTEAFF.